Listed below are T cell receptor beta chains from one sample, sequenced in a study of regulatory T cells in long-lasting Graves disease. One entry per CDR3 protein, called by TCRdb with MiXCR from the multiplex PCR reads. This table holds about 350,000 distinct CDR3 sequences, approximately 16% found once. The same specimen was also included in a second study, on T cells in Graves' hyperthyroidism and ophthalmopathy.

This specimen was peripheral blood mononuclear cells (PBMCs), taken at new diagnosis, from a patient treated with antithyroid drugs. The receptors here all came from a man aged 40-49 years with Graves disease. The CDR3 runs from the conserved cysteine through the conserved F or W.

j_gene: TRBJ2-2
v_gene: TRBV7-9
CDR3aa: CASSLSRGNTGELFF

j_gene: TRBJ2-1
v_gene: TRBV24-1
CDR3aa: CATSGQGAKNEQFF

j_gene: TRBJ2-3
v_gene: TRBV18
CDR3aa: CASSSGTADTQYF

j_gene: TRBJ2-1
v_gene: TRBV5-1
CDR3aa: CASSRGTGKNEQFF

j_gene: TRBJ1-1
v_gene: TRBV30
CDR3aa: CAWSSGGYTEAFF

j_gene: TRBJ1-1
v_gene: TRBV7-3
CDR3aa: CASSFLGGANTEAFF

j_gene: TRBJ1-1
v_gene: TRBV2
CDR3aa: CASSYQGVTEAFF

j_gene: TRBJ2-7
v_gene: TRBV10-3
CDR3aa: CAIGPRGLNYEQYF

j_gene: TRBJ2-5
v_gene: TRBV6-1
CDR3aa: CASSKDRTETQYF

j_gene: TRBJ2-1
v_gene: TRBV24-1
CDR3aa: CATSEPGQGWYNEQFF

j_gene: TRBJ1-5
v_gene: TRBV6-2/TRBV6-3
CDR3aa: CASSYSSRQNQPQHF

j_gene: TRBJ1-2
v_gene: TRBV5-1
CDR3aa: CASSLGDRAYGYTF

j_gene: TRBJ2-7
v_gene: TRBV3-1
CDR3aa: CASSQGSLLSSYEQYF

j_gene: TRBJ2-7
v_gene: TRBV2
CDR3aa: CASMGQGAHEQYF

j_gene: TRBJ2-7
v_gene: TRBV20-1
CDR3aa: CSARLQGNEQYF

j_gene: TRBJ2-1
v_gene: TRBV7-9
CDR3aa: CASSFTGDYEQFF

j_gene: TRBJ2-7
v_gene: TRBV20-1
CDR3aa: CSGGGGSYEQYF